This T cell receptor (beta chain) was observed in a study of PD-1 blockade in classical Hodgkin lymphoma. Regarding this clone: Its antigen remains unidentified.

Clones were sequenced by immunoSEQ multiplex PCR, and TCRdb holds only the in-frame ones, with some missing. The data hold 90,000 to 130,000 clones, with 80% to 90% observed a single time. Relapses following autologous stem cell transplantation were seen in all patients, with brentuximab vedotin exposure varying. Complete response, partial response or progressive disease constituted the best response categories observed. Regarding the study as a whole: Compared with baseline, CD4+ but not CD8+ TCR diversity had risen significantly by C4D1. Patients who responded completely had about the same baseline diversity as newly diagnosed patients. In newly diagnosed patients, baseline TCR diversity was reportedly below that of healthy donors.

The CDR3 length is 14 residues. Germline V gene data show CDR1 as MGHRA and CDR2 as YSYEKL. Trimming took 5 bases from V and 8 from J; bases not matched to a gene: 8. This sequence originates from a human donor with classical Hodgkin lymphoma. The source material was peripheral blood mononuclear cells (PBMCs), sampled before the second cycle of nivolumab. This chain connects TRBV4-1 to TRBJ2-1, with TRBD2 matching over 8 bases. The CDR3 nucleotides are TGCGCCAGCAGCTACAGCGGGAGAGTAGATGAGCAGTTCTTC. It translates to CASSYSGRVDEQFF.